The TCR beta chain described here comes from a study of T-cell memory formation after mild COVID-19. Study-level points and caveats: Whether second-wave clones peaking at day 37 were SARS-CoV-2 specific went unconfirmed.

Regarding this clonotype: Its matching antigen is unknown.

Via MiXCR, TCRdb re-called the 5' RACE reads, giving one row per CDR3 protein. The data hold about 270,000 distinct CDR3 sequences, with approximately 15% observed a single time. V lost 4 bases and J 5 bases, leaving 19 bases between the germline ends. The CDR3 length is 16 residues. Germline V lookup: CDR1 LGHDT, CDR2 YNNKEL (reference sequence). The receptor was isolated from an adult woman who had mild COVID-19 (a few samples of this study predate the infection). Cell type and time point are not known. V and J are TRBV3-1 and TRBJ2-3; D may be TRBD2 (7 bases). What was sequenced was PBMCs or a T cell subset sorted from them (not recorded which). The DNA for the CDR3 is TGTGCCAGCAGCCCTCTTAGGGGGGGGCCGAAAGATACGCAGTATTTT. Translation: CASSPLRGGPKDTQYF.